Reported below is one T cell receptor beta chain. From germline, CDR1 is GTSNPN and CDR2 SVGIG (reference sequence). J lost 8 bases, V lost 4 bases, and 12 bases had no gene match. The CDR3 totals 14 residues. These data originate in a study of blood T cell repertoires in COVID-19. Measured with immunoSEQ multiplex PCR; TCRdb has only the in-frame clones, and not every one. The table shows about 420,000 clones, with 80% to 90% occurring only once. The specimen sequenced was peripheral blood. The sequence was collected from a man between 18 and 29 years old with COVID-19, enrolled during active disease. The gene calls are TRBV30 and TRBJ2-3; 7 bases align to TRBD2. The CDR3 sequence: CAWTWDPRGGTQYF. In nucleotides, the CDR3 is TGTGCCTGGACTTGGGACCCGCGCGGGGGTACGCAGTATTTT.